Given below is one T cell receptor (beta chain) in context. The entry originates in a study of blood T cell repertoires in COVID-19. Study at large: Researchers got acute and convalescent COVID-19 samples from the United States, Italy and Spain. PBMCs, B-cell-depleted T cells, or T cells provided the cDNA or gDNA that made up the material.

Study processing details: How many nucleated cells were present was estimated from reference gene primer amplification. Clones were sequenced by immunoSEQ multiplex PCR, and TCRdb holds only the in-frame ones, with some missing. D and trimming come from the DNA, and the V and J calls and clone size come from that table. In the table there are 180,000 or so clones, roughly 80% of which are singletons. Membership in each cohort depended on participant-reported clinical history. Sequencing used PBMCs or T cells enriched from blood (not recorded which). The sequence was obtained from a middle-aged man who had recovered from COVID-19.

CDR3 sequence: CASSLLDSHGYTF. The CDR3 nucleotides read TGTGCCAGCAGCTTACTAGACAGCCATGGCTACACCTTC. The chain combines TRBV7-2 with TRBJ1-2, with a possible D match to TRBD1 (5 bases). Trimming removed 2 bases from V and 6 bases from J, with 10 bases in between. The CDR3 runs to 13 residues. CDR1 and CDR2 from the germline V gene are SGHTA and FQGNSA. The variable domain in full, completed from reference TRBV7-2 and TRBJ1-2, reads GAGVSQSPSNKVTEKGKDVELRCDPISGHTALYWYRQSLGQGLEFLIYFQGNSAPDKSGLPSDRFSAERTGGSVSTLTIQRTQQEDSAVYLCASSLLDSHGYTFGSGTRLTVV.